Reported below is one T cell receptor beta chain. Its antigen remains unknown. Making use of molecular barcodes, quantitative 5'-RACE generated TCR beta libraries. TCRdb reprocessed the 5' RACE reads via MiXCR and lists one record per CDR3 protein. The top ten hold approximately 4.6% of the sample, which has 85,000 to 100,000 distinct CDR3 sequences, roughly 9.6% seen once. This specimen belongs to a study of CD8 T cells in ankylosing spondylitis. Broader study findings: Earlier literature documents some of the motif variants in reactive arthritis synovial fluid and blood. Characteristic, it appeared, of ankylosing spondylitis blood was a TCR beta motif of eight or nine highly homologous variants. The authors reported significant enrichment of disease-linked clones in matched ankylosing spondylitis synovial fluid.

Trimming at V came to 8 bases and at J to 4 bases, leaving 4 bases not matched to a gene. This CDR3 has 12 residues. Material for sequencing was blood, either unsorted or a sorted T cell fraction (not recorded which). This receptor was obtained from a male donor with ankylosing spondylitis or in good health (not recorded which). This chain connects TRBV12-3 or TRBV12-4 to TRBJ2-5; 7 nucleotides agree with TRBD2. CDR3 sequence reads: CASGGGGETQYF. CDR3 bases: TGTGCCAGCGGTGGGGGGGGAGAGACCCAGTACTTC.